This T cell receptor beta chain came from a study of cytomegalovirus exposure and HLA in healthy donors. Study-wide background: A later analysis reported the same platform for the roughly 110 validation repertoires and the roughly 700 first-cohort repertoires.

A word on this clone: Its antigen is unidentified.

TCRdb keeps only in-frame clones here, not all; method: immunoSEQ multiplex PCR. This table holds 150,000 to 200,000 clones, around 84% found once. Study-level findings and limits: Cytomegalovirus-associated status was assigned to about 160 TCR beta chains. Per published reports, the classifier diagnosed cytomegalovirus status with high specificity and sensitivity.

The sequencing sample was made of PBMCs. The clonotype comes from a man between 18 and 29 years old in good health and CMV-seropositive.

CDR3 in DNA: TGTGCCTGGAGTGTCCCGGGGGGAGGGCCCACCGTCAATGAAAAACTGTTTTTT. This encodes CAWSVPGGGPTVNEKLFF. This chain uses TRBV30 with TRBJ1-4; D might be TRBD1 (5 bases). Germline lookup yields CDR1 GTSNPN and CDR2 SVGIG (reference sequence). With 0 bases removed from V and 5 bases from J, the gap between germline ends came to 22 bases. CDR3 length equals 18 residues.